These T cell receptor beta chains were read from a single sample in a study of regulatory T cells in long-lasting Graves disease. TCRdb independently ran MiXCR on the multiplex PCR reads; one entry per CDR3 protein. The data contain fewer than 600,000 distinct CDR3 sequences, around a fifth of them singletons. The sequenced sample was peripheral blood mononuclear cells (PBMCs), obtained when the disease was refractory, from a patient treated with antithyroid drugs. Receptors were obtained from a female donor with Graves disease. CDR3s include the opening cysteine and the closing phenylalanine or tryptophan. D genes are given only for firm matches. Some rows have no size entry. The others give once, few or many, or a class for an expanded clone.

d_call clone_size j_call v_call cdr3_length cdr3_nt cdr3_aa
- many TRBJ1-4 TRBV19 11 TGTGCCAGTAGACAGGGAGAAAAACTGTTTTTT CASRQGEKLFF
TRBD2 - TRBJ2-3 TRBV28 15 TGTGCCAGCAGCCGCACTAGCGGGAGAATAGATACGCAGTATTTT CASSRTSGRIDTQYF
TRBD1 many TRBJ2-6 TRBV28 15 TGTGCCAGTGGGACAGGGGATCCAGGGGCCAACGTCCTGACTTTC CASGTGDPGANVLTF
TRBD2 - TRBJ2-3 TRBV5-1 15 TGCGCCAGCAGCTTGACTAGCGGGGGAGCAGATACGCAGTATTTT CASSLTSGGADTQYF
TRBD1 few TRBJ2-7 TRBV20-1 14 TGCAGTGCTAGAACTATGGGACAGGACTACGAGCAGTACTTC CSARTMGQDYEQYF
TRBD2 few TRBJ2-3 TRBV27 18 TGTGCCAGCAGTTTATCTCTTGCGGGGGGACGTAGCACAGATACGCAGTATTTT CASSLSLAGGRSTDTQYF
TRBD1 many TRBJ1-2 TRBV27 16 TGTGCCAGCAGTTCCCACGGACAGGGTGAAGAGTTTGGCTACACCTTC CASSSHGQGEEFGYTF
- - TRBJ2-2 TRBV20-1 15 TGCAGTGCTAGAGATCTGTCGCGAGGCACCGGGGAGCTGTTTTTT CSARDLSRGTGELFF
- many TRBJ1-1 TRBV6-1 13 TGTGCCAGCAGTGACGACAGGCCCCCTGAAGCTTTCTTT CASSDDRPPEAFF
- many TRBJ1-2 TRBV12-3/TRBV12-4 12 TGTGCCAGCAGTTTACAGGGTTTTGGCTACACCTTC CASSLQGFGYTF
- - TRBJ1-3 TRBV7-2 15 TGTGCCAGCAGCTTAGCGGTTTACTCTGGAAACACCATATATTTT CASSLAVYSGNTIYF
- many TRBJ2-7 TRBV28 16 TGTGCCAGCAGTTTATCCCCAGGCCTTCGCTCCTACGAGCAGTACTTC CASSLSPGLRSYEQYF
- - TRBJ1-1 TRBV20-1 11 TGCAGTGCAATCGGGGCAGTGGGAGCTTTCTTT CSAIGAVGAFF
- many TRBJ2-7 TRBV11-2 12 TGTGCCAGCAGCCCAGGGATCATAGAGCAGTACTTC CASSPGIIEQYF
TRBD1 many TRBJ1-1 TRBV28 15 TGTGCCAGCGGTATACCGGGACAGGGGATCACTGAAGCTTTCTTT CASGIPGQGITEAFF
- - TRBJ2-7 TRBV5-1 11 TGCGCCAGCAGCCTGGGGGCAGCAGTCTTCTTC CASSLGAAVFF
- - TRBJ1-2 TRBV11-2 14 TGTGCCAGCAGCTTAGTTGGAGGGGGAAGTGGCTACACCTTC CASSLVGGGSGYTF
- - TRBJ2-2 TRBV7-3 16 TGTGCCAGCAGCTTAATAACGGGGGCTAACACCGGGGAGCTGTTTTTT CASSLITGANTGELFF
- - TRBJ1-2 TRBV10-3 12 TGTGCCATCAGCCCAGATAACTATGGCTACACCTTC CAISPDNYGYTF
- few TRBJ2-7 TRBV20-1 17 TGCAGCCCACCACCGGGACCGACCGGGTCCAGGCGTTACGAGCAGTACTTC CSPPPGPTGSRRYEQYF
- - TRBJ1-3 TRBV19 12 TGTGCCAGCAGGGAGCCCGGAAACACCATATATTTT CASREPGNTIYF
- - TRBJ1-2 TRBV7-2 14 TGTGCCAGCAGCCTTCCGGGGGGGGGTGGAGGCTACACCTTC CASSLPGGGGGYTF
TRBD2 few TRBJ2-2 TRBV11-2 19 TGTGCCAGCAGCCCAGGGCGGAGTAGCGGGGGGCCGAACACCGGGGAGCTGTTTTTT CASSPGRSSGGPNTGELFF
TRBD1 few TRBJ2-5 TRBV7-8 14 TGTGCCAGCAGCTCCCCCCGACAGGGTGAGACCCAGTACTTC CASSSPRQGETQYF
TRBD1 many TRBJ2-7 TRBV6-1 13 TGTGCCAGCAGGCAAGACAGGGTCTACGAGCAGTACTTC CASRQDRVYEQYF
- many TRBJ2-7 TRBV15 14 TGTGCCACCAGCAGAGATCGGGACGTTACAGTGCAGTACTTC CATSRDRDVTVQYF
TRBD2 few TRBJ2-3 TRBV12-3/TRBV12-4 14 TGTGCCAGCAGTTTCCGGGAGGGCACAGATACGCAGTATTTT CASSFREGTDTQYF
TRBD2 - TRBJ2-7 TRBV6-1 17 TGTGCCAGCAGACCACGGCATTCCCTAGCGGAGACCTACGAGCAGTACTTC CASRPRHSLAETYEQYF
TRBD1 many TRBJ1-2 TRBV27 14 TGTGCCAGCAGTGTCCACAGGGGTGGATATGGCTACACCTTC CASSVHRGGYGYTF